This T cell receptor (beta chain) came from a study of metastatic and nonmetastatic thyroid tumors. As for the study in general: The comparison covered peripheral blood and tumor or nodule tissue in malignant and benign thyroid patients. The study's findings and limits: A significant increase in TCR beta diversity was reportedly seen in malignant thyroid tumors relative to benign nodules, in blood and tumor.

V shed 0 bases and J shed 5 bases, with 22 bases lying between them. CDR3 length: 17 amino acids. The germline gives CDR1 DFQATT, CDR2 SNEGSKA (reference sequence). Methods used by the authors: The study's classifier, a distant-metastasis tool for papillary thyroid cancer, was built using CDR3 differences across clinicopathological groups. TCRdb redid the clone calls on the PCR reads using MiXCR. TCRdb's processing, not the authors', yielded these V and J calls. The table includes about 16,000 clones, just over 30% detected once. Judged by abundance, this clone is medium-sized. Its antigen is unidentified. Patients underwent thyroid surgery, and none had received any treatment before it.

The sequence came from a female donor with papillary thyroid cancer or a benign thyroid nodule (not recorded which). Some clones in this sample may be carry-over from other donors' samples. The sequenced sample consisted of blood. The rearrangement joins TRBV20-1 to TRBJ2-5; D might be TRBD2 (6 bases). This CDR3 is CSARDPFSGTQGETQYF. CDR3 coding DNA: TGCAGTGCTAGAGACCCCTTTAGCGGCACCCAAGGGGAGACCCAGTACTTC.